Presented here are 13 T cell receptor beta chains from one specimen sequenced in a study of spatial heterogeneity in lung cancer. TCRdb reanalysed the 5' RACE reads using MiXCR and keeps one entry per CDR3 protein. The table has 110,000 or so distinct CDR3 sequences, roughly 10% seen once. Time point of the sample: blood at routine non-recurrence follow-up after resection. The sequencing here drew on PBMCs, taken at follow-up. The receptors originated from a female donor with early-stage non-small cell lung cancer.

This clonotype has a handful of counts. The V and J genes are TRBV7-9 and TRBJ2-3, with 14 bases fitting TRBD2. V lost 5 bases to trimming and J lost 3 bases; unmatched junction nucleotides: 7. The CDR3 runs 17 residues. CDR1 and CDR2 (germline): SEHNR, FQNEAQ (reference sequence). The CDR3 spells CASSPGLAGAMTDTQYF. CDR3 sequence (DNA): TGTGCCAGCAGCCCGGGACTAGCGGGAGCGATGACAGATACGCAGTATTTT.

The gene calls are TRBV7-9 and TRBJ1-1; TRBD1 matches 7 bases. V shed 6 bases and J 1 base; nucleotides not matched to a gene: 8. Germline CDR1 and CDR2: SEHNR and FQNEAQ (reference sequence). The CDR3 has 15 amino acids. As DNA, the CDR3 is TGTGCCAGCAGATCGCACAGGGGCAAGAACACTGAAGCTTTCTTT. Its translation: CASRSHRGKNTEAFF.

The V gene is TRBV10-3, the J gene TRBJ2-1; 7 bases match TRBD2. Germline CDR1 reads ENHRY; CDR2 reads SYGVKD. This CDR3 comprises 14 residues. Losses at the gene ends were 4 bases for V and 4 bases for J; bases not matched to a gene: 4. CDR3 amino acids: CAISVTSEYNEQFF. The CDR3 DNA reads TGTGCCATCAGTGTAACTAGCGAATACAATGAGCAGTTCTTC.

The chain combines TRBV2 with TRBJ2-5, with 9 nucleotides matching TRBD1. The germline V gene encodes CDR1 SNHLY and CDR2 FYNNEI. The CDR3 consists of 12 residues. V was clipped by 9 bases and J by 5 bases; unmatched bases: 4. As DNA, the CDR3 is TGTGCCAGTAACAGGGGGCTGGAGACCCAGTACTTC. This sequence encodes CASNRGLETQYF.

This clonotype has a handful of counts. The chain is built from TRBV7-9 and TRBJ2-7, with 7 nucleotides matching TRBD1. Trimming at V came to 5 bases and at J to 0 bases, leaving 7 bases not matched to a gene. Germline CDR1 SEHNR, CDR2 FQNEAQ (reference sequence). The CDR3 is 15 amino acids. The CDR3 loop is CASSIRQGSSYEQYF. As DNA, the CDR3 is TGTGCCAGCAGCATCAGACAGGGAAGCTCCTACGAGCAGTACTTC.

This clonotype was counted only a few times. V and J are TRBV29-1 and TRBJ2-5, with TRBD1 matching 8 bases. J was trimmed by 11 bases and V by 1 base; bases with no gene match: 6. Germline CDR1 SQVTM, CDR2 ANQGSEA. There are 12 residues in the CDR3. CDR3 region: CSVEATGGWQYF. In nucleotides, the CDR3 is TGCAGCGTTGAAGCTACAGGGGGATGGCAGTACTTC.

Here the CDR3 reads CASRAGGNTGELFF. The CDR3 nucleotides are TGTGCCAGCAGGGCGGGGGGAAACACCGGGGAGCTGTTTTTT. V is TRBV6-1 and J is TRBJ2-2, with 8 bases that match TRBD2. The CDR3 has 14 residues. From germline, CDR1 is MNHNS and CDR2 SASEGT. V was clipped by 6 bases and J by 2 bases; unmatched bases: 2.

This clonotype came up many times. This chain joins TRBV11-1 and TRBJ2-1; perhaps TRBD1 as D (5 bases). Deletions cut 4 bases from V and 0 bases from J, with 10 bases between. CDR3 length equals 15 residues. The germline CDR1 and CDR2 sequences are SGHAT and FQDESV (reference sequence). DNA for the CDR3: TGTGCCAGCAGCTCCAGACAGTACTCCTACAATGAGCAGTTCTTC. It translates to CASSSRQYSYNEQFF. The whole variable domain, remainder taken from reference TRBV11-1 and TRBJ2-1, is EAEVAQSPRYKITEKSQAVAFWCDPISGHATLYWYRQILGQGPELLVQFQDESVVDDSQLPKDRFSAERLKGVDSTLKIQPAELGDSAMYLCASSSRQYSYNEQFFGPGTRLTVL.

V usage is TRBV18 and J usage is TRBJ1-6, with a weak D call TRBD1 (5 bases). Germline assignment: CDR1 KGHSH and CDR2 LQKENI. Trimming shortened V by 4 bases and J by 5 bases, and 9 bases separated the two germline ends. The CDR3 is 14 amino acids. CDR3 coding DNA: TGTGCCAGCTCACGGGACGAGCATAATTCACCCCTCCACTTT. It translates to CASSRDEHNSPLHF. Looking up the rest from reference TRBV18 and TRBJ1-6 gives the full variable domain: NAGVMQNPRHLVRRRGQEARLRCSPMKGHSHVYWYRQLPEEGLKFMVYLQKENIIDESGMPKERFSAEFPKEGPSILRIQQVVRGDSAAYFCASSRDEHNSPLHFGNGTRLTVT.

This clonotype was seen more than once but under ten times. The rearrangement uses TRBV20-1 and TRBJ2-1; D uncertain. The CDR3 is made up of 11 amino acids. Germline CDR1 DFQATT, CDR2 SNEGSKA (reference sequence). CDR3 protein: CRGTTYNEQFF. The CDR3 bases are TGCAGGGGTACCACGTACAATGAGCAGTTCTTC.

This clonotype has a count of ten or more. The chain is built from TRBV7-9 and TRBJ2-6; the D gene could be TRBD1 or TRBD2 (5 bases each). Germline CDR1 SEHNR, CDR2 FQNEAQ (reference sequence). V shed 5 bases and J shed 4 bases, with 9 bases lying between them. The CDR3 is 14 amino acids. CDR3 amino acids: CASSGGEGANVLTF. CDR3 sequence (DNA): TGTGCCAGCAGCGGGGGAGAAGGGGCCAACGTCCTGACTTTC.

The V gene is TRBV19, the J gene TRBJ1-1, with 8 bases aligning to TRBD1. Looked up from germline, CDR1 is LNHDA and CDR2 is SQIVND (reference sequence). This CDR3 spans 14 amino acids. The ends lost 6 bases at V and 5 bases at J; junction bases unmatched: 8. CDR3 in amino acids: CASSNQGAGTEAFF. The CDR3 DNA follows: TGTGCCAGTAGCAACCAGGGGGCTGGGACTGAAGCTTTCTTT.

This clonotype came up many times. The V gene is TRBV6-6, the J gene TRBJ2-3; D unresolved. Germline assignment: CDR1 MNHNY and CDR2 SVGAGI (reference sequence). V lost 5 bases and J 4 bases, leaving 7 bases between the germline ends. This CDR3 comprises 12 residues. The CDR3 DNA sequence: TGTGCCAGCAGTAGTCCCTCAGATACGCAGTATTTT. The encoded protein is CASSSPSDTQYF.